This T cell receptor beta chain was found in a study of technical replicates of blood from a handful of donors. Generated by immunoSEQ multiplex PCR, the TCRdb table keeps only in-frame clones and is missing some. Here the sample spans 67,000 or so clones, about 95% being singletons. The V gene's germline CDR1 is SEHNR and CDR2 FQNEAQ (reference sequence). This CDR3 contains 14 residues. Between the trimmed V and J ends, which lost 7 bases and 1 base, there was a span of 11 bases. This TCR came from a human donor in good health. The rearrangement uses TRBV7-9 and TRBJ2-1; D gene unclear. Sequenced input: T cells isolated from PBMCs. CDR3 sequence reads: CASTLLESYNEQFF. The DNA of the CDR3 is TGTGCCAGCACCCTTTTAGAGTCCTACAATGAGCAGTTCTTC.